The clone carrying this T cell receptor (beta chain) occurred many times. What it binds is unknown. The entry originates in a study of early T cells in non-severe SARS-CoV-2 infection. About the study: The input, bulk RNA from unsorted whole blood, was sequenced, and chains were unpaired.

Study outcomes and limitations: Matching results from VDJdb favored anti-spike CD8 responses, leaving private and CD4 specificities undetected.

Germline CDR1 reads DFQATT; CDR2 reads SNEGSKA (reference sequence). V was pared by 7 bases and J by 3 bases, with 18 bases between. The CDR3 runs 14 residues. Researchers attached unique molecular identifiers to individual cDNA molecules. Via MiXCR, TCRdb re-called the 5' RACE reads, giving one row per CDR3 protein. The sample has some 18,000 distinct CDR3 sequences, 4.5% to 6.5% seen once. The sample consisted of whole blood. The V gene is TRBV20-1, the J gene TRBJ2-5, with D perhaps TRBD2 (6 bases). The clonotype comes from an adult who was a healthcare worker with PCR-confirmed SARS-CoV-2 infection or an uninfected control (not recorded which). The CDR3 DNA sequence: TGCAGTGGGTCCGGCGGGACGATAGAAGAGACCCAGTACTTC. Translation gives CSGSGGTIEETQYF.